The 18 T cell receptor beta chains below come from one sample, sequenced in a study of human T cells and chemical hapten exposure. Time point specified: patch test 3, about 24 weeks after DPC sensitization. As for treatment: therapeutic diphenylcyclopropenone sensitization with weekly scalp DPC. TCRdb passed the RACE reads through MiXCR, listing each CDR3 protein once. The sample has 80,000 to 100,000 distinct CDR3 sequences; roughly a tenth are singletons. Sequenced here: whole blood, sampled in connection with sensitization to the hapten diphenylcyclopropenone (DPC). The receptors shown here come from a woman aged 25 to 39 with alopecia areata. Some clones in this sample may be carry-over from other donors' samples.

This clonotype turned up a few times. The chain carries TRBV16 and TRBJ1-5; D is perhaps TRBD1 (5 bases). The CDR3 covers 15 residues. CDR1 is KGHSY, CDR2 FQNENV, per germline. V was clipped by 3 bases and J by 6 bases, with 15 bases between them. The CDR3 nucleotides are TGTGCCAGCAGCCAGGGGCCGGGACGGAGTCAGCCCCAGCATTTT. The encoded protein is CASSQGPGRSQPQHF.

The rearrangement links TRBV10-2 to TRBJ1-1; D not certain. V lost 7 bases and J 1 base, leaving 16 bases between the germline ends. The CDR3 is made up of 15 amino acids. Germline CDR1 WSHSY, CDR2 SAAADI. The CDR3: CASTSWEGENTEAFF. CDR3 nucleotide sequence: TGCGCCAGCACTTCCTGGGAGGGAGAGAACACTGAAGCTTTCTTT.

The rearrangement joins TRBV28 to TRBJ2-7; no reliable D call. Trimming left V 4 bases short and J 5 bases short, with 9 bases between. The CDR3 length is 12 residues. Germline V gene lookup returns CDR1 MDHEN and CDR2 SYDVKM. The CDR3 sequence is CASSSQADEQYV. For the CDR3, the DNA is TGTGCCAGCAGTTCGCAGGCGGACGAGCAGTACGTC.

This clonotype was counted only a few times. CDR3 loop: CASKQASSYNSPLHF. CDR3 nucleotide sequence: TGTGCCAGCAAGCAGGCTAGCTCCTATAATTCACCCCTCCACTTT. The rearrangement uses TRBV6-1 and TRBJ1-6; D uncertain. Trimming cost V 7 bases and J 0 bases, with 10 bases left between them. This CDR3 is 15 amino acids long. In germline, CDR1 is MNHNS, CDR2 SASEGT.

This clonotype appeared a few times. This chain joins TRBV5-6 and TRBJ1-1; TRBD1 is a possible D gene (5 bases). This CDR3 is built from 17 residues. Germline V gives CDR1 SGHDT, CDR2 YYEEEE. V was pared by 1 base and J by 7 bases, with 23 bases between. CDR3 sequence reads: CASSLKTTRHFGGEAFF. CDR3 bases: TGTGCCAGCAGCTTGAAAACTACAAGGCATTTTGGGGGTGAAGCTTTCTTT.

The chain carries TRBV4-2 and TRBJ2-1; 10 bases match TRBD2. V was clipped by 0 bases and J by 8 bases; unmatched bases: 7. From germline, CDR1 is LGHNA and CDR2 YNFKEQ. The CDR3 is 16 amino acids. CDR3 residues: CASSQEGAGGPDEQFF. The CDR3 nucleotides are TGTGCCAGCAGCCAAGAGGGAGCGGGAGGGCCGGATGAGCAGTTCTTC.

This clonotype was seen at least ten times. The chain carries TRBV20-1 and TRBJ2-1; D is undetermined. This CDR3 region has 14 residues. Trimming cost V 3 bases and J 7 bases, with 16 bases left between them. Germline values: CDR1 DFQATT, CDR2 SNEGSKA (reference sequence). CDR3 DNA: TGCAGTGCTAGTCTGCGTGCTCGGGCAAATGAGCAGTTCTTC. Its protein product is CSASLRARANEQFF.

This clonotype has just a few counts. The chain links TRBV6-2 or TRBV6-3 to TRBJ2-7; D is possibly TRBD1 (6 bases). V gave up 5 bases and J gave up 7 bases, with 12 bases separating them. The CDR3 runs 12 residues. CDR1 is MNHEY, CDR2 SVGEGT, per germline. CDR3 nucleotide sequence: TGTGCCAGCAGTACAACCACAGGGGAGCAGTACTTC. It codes for CASSTTTGEQYF.

This clonotype was seen ten or more times. V gene TRBV19 combines with J gene TRBJ2-5; a weak D match, TRBD1 (7 bases). The V end was cut by 7 bases, the J end by 2 bases, with 11 bases between. This CDR3 contains 13 residues. Germline V gene data show CDR1 as LNHDA and CDR2 as SQIVND (reference sequence). CDR3 nucleotide sequence: TGTGCCAGTAACAGGGGACTGCAAGAGACCCAGTACTTC. This sequence encodes CASNRGLQETQYF.

This clonotype was detected many times. The CDR3, as DNA: TGCAGTGCTAGAGATTTGGCAGTCCTCACCGGGGAGCTGTTTTTT. Translated: CSARDLAVLTGELFF. V gene TRBV20-1 combines with J gene TRBJ2-2, with D unclear. The V and J ends lost 0 bases and 4 bases respectively, with 12 bases between them. The germline CDR1 and CDR2 sequences are DFQATT and SNEGSKA (reference sequence). The CDR3 sequence is 15 residues long.

This clonotype was seen repeatedly, ten times or more. The rearrangement joins TRBV6-2 or TRBV6-3 to TRBJ1-2, with 10 bases lining up with TRBD1. V was pared by 5 bases and J by 2 bases, with 11 bases of the junction left unmatched. In germline, CDR1 is MNHEY, CDR2 SVGEGT. This CDR3 is 17 amino acids long. This chain's CDR3 is CASSPRGQGLVNYGYTF. The CDR3 DNA is TGTGCCAGCAGTCCCAGGGGACAGGGGCTCGTCAACTATGGCTACACCTTC.

Worth noting for this clonotype: One base away lies a much larger clone, so this may be a sequencing read error. Here the CDR3 reads CASSHDPDGQFF. The CDR3 DNA reads TGTGCCAGCAGCCACGATCCCGATGGGCAGTTCTTC. The V gene is TRBV3-1, the J gene TRBJ2-1; D gene uncertain. The CDR3 consists of 12 residues. Germline V gene sequence: CDR1 LGHDT, CDR2 YNNKEL (reference sequence). V was pared by 3 bases and J by 12 bases, with 12 bases between.

This clonotype was picked up a small number of times. The gene calls are TRBV5-1 and TRBJ2-3; D uncertain. This CDR3 comprises 12 residues. The V end was cut by 0 bases, the J end by 6 bases, with 5 bases between. From germline, CDR1 is SGHRS and CDR2 YFSETQ. The DNA of the CDR3 is TGCGCCAGCAGCTTGGATCGCGATACGCAGTATTTT. Its protein is CASSLDRDTQYF. Full variable domain (remainder filled in from reference TRBV5-1 and TRBJ2-3): KAGVTQTPRYLIKTRGQQVTLSCSPISGHRSVSWYQQTPGQGLQFLFEYFSETQRNKGNFPGRFSGRQFSNSRSEMNVSTLELGDSALYLCASSLDRDTQYFGPGTRLTVL.

Note on this clonotype: A much larger clone is a single base away; this may be a read error. The conserved phenylalanine or tryptophan is not found at the CDR3 terminus, so this likely reflects a read error. The CDR3 is CASSVSGGSYEQYI. The CDR3 nucleotides are TGTGCCAGCAGCGTGAGCGGAGGAAGCTACGAGCAGTACATC. The gene calls are TRBV7-9 and TRBJ2-7, with D tentatively TRBD2 (5 bases). Trimming cost V 5 bases and J 3 bases, with 14 bases left between them. Germline CDR1 SEHNR, CDR2 FQNEAQ (reference sequence). The CDR3 is 14 amino acids.

The chain is built from TRBV28 and TRBJ1-4; 7 nucleotides align to TRBD1. Germline loops: CDR1 MDHEN, CDR2 SYDVKM. Trimming cost V 6 bases and J 3 bases; bases outside gene matches: 4. This CDR3 comprises 14 residues. CDR3: CASRPTGANEKLFF. CDR3 nucleotides: TGTGCCAGCAGGCCCACAGGGGCTAATGAAAAACTGTTTTTT.

A single count supports this clonotype. The chain has TRBV5-1 and TRBJ2-2; D gene uncertain. Germline loops: CDR1 SGHRS, CDR2 YFSETQ. The CDR3 length is 16 residues. With 0 bases removed from V and 7 bases from J, the gap between germline ends came to 16 bases. The CDR3 nucleotides are TGCGCCAGCAGCTTGGCAAGGCGCGAGGTTGGCGGGGAGCTGTTTTTT. Amino acid sequence: CASSLARREVGGELFF.

This clonotype was seen only a few times. The chain is built from TRBV6-1 and TRBJ1-5; D is possibly TRBD1 (6 bases). This CDR3 region has 13 residues. Germline lookup yields CDR1 MNHNS and CDR2 SASEGT. The ends were cut back, 8 bases at V and 0 bases at J, with 8 bases in the middle. The CDR3 DNA reads as TGTGCCAGCGGGACACTTAGCAATCAGCCCCAGCATTTT. This gives the protein CASGTLSNQPQHF.

This clonotype was observed a handful of times. Compared with germline, one end of the junction differs, possibly owing to a read error. V and J are TRBV28 and TRBJ2-4, with D possibly called TRBD1 or TRBD2 (5 bases each). The CDR3 covers 11 residues. Looked up from germline, CDR1 is MDHEN and CDR2 is SYDVKM. The CDR3 spells CASSDTGATHF. Written as DNA, the CDR3 is TGTGCCAGCAGTGACACCGGGGCCACACACTTC.